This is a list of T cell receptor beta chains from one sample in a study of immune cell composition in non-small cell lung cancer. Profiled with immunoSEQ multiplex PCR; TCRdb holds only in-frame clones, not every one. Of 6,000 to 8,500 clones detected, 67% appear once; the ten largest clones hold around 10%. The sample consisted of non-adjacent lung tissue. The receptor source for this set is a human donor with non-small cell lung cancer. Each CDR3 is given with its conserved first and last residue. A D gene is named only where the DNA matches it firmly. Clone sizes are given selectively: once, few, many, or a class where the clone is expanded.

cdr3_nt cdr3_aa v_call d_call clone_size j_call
TGTGCCAGCAGCTTATACGACAGGGACACCGGGGAGCTGTTTTTT CASSLYDRDTGELFF TRBV7-2 TRBD1 NA TRBJ2-2
TGTGCCAGCAGTGGGTCGACTAGCTTGGTTGTCGAGCAGTACTTC CASSGSTSLVVEQYF TRBV6-1 TRBD2 NA TRBJ2-7
TGTGCCAGCAGTCAGAACACCGGGGAGCTGTTTTTT CASSQNTGELFF TRBV27 NA large TRBJ2-2
TGTGCCAGCAGTGAATTAAATGAGCAGTTCTTC CASSELNEQFF TRBV2 NA NA TRBJ2-1
TGTGCCAGCAGTTCCCTCCCCCTAGGGGCGAAAGAGACCCAGTACTTC CASSSLPLGAKETQYF TRBV28 NA NA TRBJ2-5
TGTGCCAGTAGTAAATGGGACTGGCAGCAGTTCTTC CASSKWDWQQFF TRBV19 NA NA TRBJ2-1
TGTGCCAGCAGTCCCCTGATCCACAGCGGCGGCAATCAGCCCCAGCATTTT CASSPLIHSGGNQPQHF TRBV27 NA NA TRBJ1-5
TGTGCCAGCTCACGGGGGACAGGGTCCTACGAGCAGTACTTC CASSRGTGSYEQYF TRBV18 TRBD1 few TRBJ2-7
TGTGCCTGGACCCCCTTCTCAGATACGCAGTATTTT CAWTPFSDTQYF TRBV30 NA NA TRBJ2-3
TGTGCCAGCAGTCCAAGCTCCAGGACGGACTTCTATGGCTACACCTTC CASSPSSRTDFYGYTF TRBV27 NA few TRBJ1-2
TGTGCCAGCAGCGGAACCGGGACACCCCTTGGAAACACCATATATTTT CASSGTGTPLGNTIYF TRBV9 NA once TRBJ1-3
TGTGCCAGCAGCTTAGCAGGGGCTGGGGCCAACGTCCTGACTTTC CASSLAGAGANVLTF TRBV11-2 NA NA TRBJ2-6
TGTGCCAGTAGTATGAGGGGACAGGGGGCGGAAAAGACCCAGTACTTC CASSMRGQGAEKTQYF TRBV19 TRBD1 NA TRBJ2-5
TGTGCCTGGAGACAGGGCACAGATACGCAGTATTTT CAWRQGTDTQYF TRBV30 NA NA TRBJ2-3
TGTGCCACCAGTCCCAGACAGCACACCGGGGAGCTGTTTTTT CATSPRQHTGELFF TRBV28 NA NA TRBJ2-2
TGTGCCAGCGGGTACGGCCGACCGTCGGGCACTGAAGCTTTCTTT CASGYGRPSGTEAFF TRBV27 NA NA TRBJ1-1
TGTGCCAGCAGTCCAGGGACAGCCTTTCGGGAGCCCCAGCATTTT CASSPGTAFREPQHF TRBV28 TRBD1 few TRBJ1-5
TGTGCCTGGAGTGATTCCCTAATACAGGGTTTCTATGGCTACACCTTC CAWSDSLIQGFYGYTF TRBV30 NA NA TRBJ1-2
TGTGCCAGCAGTCCTAGCGGGGGGGCCCACGAGCAGTACTTC CASSPSGGAHEQYF TRBV28 TRBD2 few TRBJ2-7
TGTGCCAGCAGTGAGGACAGGGGAACAGATACGCAGTATTTT CASSEDRGTDTQYF TRBV2 TRBD1 NA TRBJ2-3
TGCGCCAGCAGCCAAGTCCCGGGGAGCAATCAGCCCCAGCATTTT CASSQVPGSNQPQHF TRBV4-1 NA NA TRBJ1-5
TGTGCCAGTAGAAGGGGGAGAACGGCTAATGAAAAACTGTTTTTT CASRRGRTANEKLFF TRBV19 NA NA TRBJ1-4
TGTGCCAGCAGTGAGCTCGATGACCCCGGGACTAGCCCCTATGAGCAGTTCTTC CASSELDDPGTSPYEQFF TRBV6-1 TRBD2 NA TRBJ2-1